This T cell receptor (beta chain) was observed in a study of T-cell reconstitution after alpha-beta-depleted transplantation in children. Unique molecular identifiers were incorporated during preparation of the TCRbeta library. TCRdb recomputed calls from the PCR reads with MiXCR, one row per CDR3 protein. Among 500,000 to 600,000 distinct CDR3 sequences, 15% to 20% were seen once, and the ten largest hold 3% to 3.5%. CDR1 and CDR2 from the germline V gene are DFQATT and SNEGSKA (reference sequence). Trimming shortened V by 5 bases and J by 6 bases, and 21 bases separated the two germline ends. There are 15 residues in the CDR3.

Specimen: PBMCs from the stem cell graft donor, collected from the stem cell graft. The sequence was collected from a human donor who donated a stem cell graft to a child with acute lymphoblastic leukemia. The chain links TRBV20-1 to TRBJ2-3; maybe TRBD2 (5 bases). This CDR3 is CSALEDFTSLDTQYF. The CDR3 nucleotides are TGCAGTGCTCTTGAGGACTTTACAAGCTTGGATACGCAGTATTTT.